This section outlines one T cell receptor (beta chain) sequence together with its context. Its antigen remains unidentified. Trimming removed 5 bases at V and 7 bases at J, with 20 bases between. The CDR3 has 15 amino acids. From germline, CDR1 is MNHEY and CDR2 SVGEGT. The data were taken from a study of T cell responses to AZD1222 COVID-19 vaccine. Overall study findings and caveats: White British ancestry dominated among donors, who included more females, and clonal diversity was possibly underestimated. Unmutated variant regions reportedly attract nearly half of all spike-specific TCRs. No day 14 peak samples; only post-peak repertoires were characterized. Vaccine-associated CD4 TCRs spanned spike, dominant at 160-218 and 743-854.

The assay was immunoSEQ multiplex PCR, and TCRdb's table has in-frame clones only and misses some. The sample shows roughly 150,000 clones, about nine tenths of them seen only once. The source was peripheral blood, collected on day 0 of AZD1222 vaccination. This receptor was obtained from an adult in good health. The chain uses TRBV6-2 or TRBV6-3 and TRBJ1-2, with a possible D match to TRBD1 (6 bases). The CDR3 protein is CASSGQKLIGVGYTF. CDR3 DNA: TGTGCCAGCAGTGGACAGAAACTAATTGGCGTTGGCTACACCTTC.